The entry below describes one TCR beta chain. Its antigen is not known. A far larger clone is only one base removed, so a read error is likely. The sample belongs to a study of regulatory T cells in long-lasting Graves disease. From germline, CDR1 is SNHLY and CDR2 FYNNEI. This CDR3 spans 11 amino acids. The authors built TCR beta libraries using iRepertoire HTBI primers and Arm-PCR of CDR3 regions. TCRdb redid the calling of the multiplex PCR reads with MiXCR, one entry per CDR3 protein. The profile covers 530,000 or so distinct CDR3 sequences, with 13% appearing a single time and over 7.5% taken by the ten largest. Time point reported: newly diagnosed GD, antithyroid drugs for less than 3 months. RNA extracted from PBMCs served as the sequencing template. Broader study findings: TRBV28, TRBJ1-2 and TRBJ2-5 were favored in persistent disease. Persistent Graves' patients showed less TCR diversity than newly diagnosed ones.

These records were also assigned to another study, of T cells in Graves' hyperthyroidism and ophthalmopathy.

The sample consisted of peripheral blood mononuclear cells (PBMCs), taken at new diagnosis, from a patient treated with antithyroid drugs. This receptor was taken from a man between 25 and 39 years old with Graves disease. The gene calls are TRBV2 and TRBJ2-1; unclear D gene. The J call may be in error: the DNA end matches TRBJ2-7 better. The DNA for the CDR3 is TGTGCCAGCAGTCAAATGGACGGGCAGTACTTC. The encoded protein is CASSQMDGQYF.